This T cell receptor beta chain comes out of a study of T cell changes during pregnancy in multiple sclerosis. This table comes from immunoSEQ multiplex PCR, and its TCRdb copy is limited to in-frame clones, with some not included. The profile shows 100,000 or so clones, 94% of them singletons. CDR3 size: 13 residues. Looked up from germline, CDR1 is SQVTM and CDR2 is ANQGSEA. V was shortened by 2 bases and J by 0 bases, with 5 bases between the two germline ends. Material: peripheral blood, obtained after pregnancy. The source of this sequence is a female donor in good health, enrolled as a control in a pregnancy study. This chain links TRBV29-1 with TRBJ1-5; D gene ambiguous. The CDR3 region is CSVETDSNQPQHF. In nucleotides, the CDR3 is TGCAGCGTTGAAACAGATAGCAATCAGCCCCAGCATTTT.